These 9 T cell receptor beta chains were sequenced from one sample in a study of Graves' ophthalmopathy and Graves' hyperthyroidism. Amplification from RNA transcripts yielded the TCR beta CDR3 regions. HTBI primers were used in a first-round RT-PCR, which preceded a second-round multiplex PCR. Using its own MiXCR run on the multiplex PCR reads, TCRdb lists one record per CDR3 protein. The sample holds around 1.1 million distinct CDR3 sequences, about two fifths seen once. The source material was peripheral blood or thyroid tissue (not recorded which). Source of these receptors: an adult man with Graves' hyperthyroidism.

The sample holds many counts of this clonotype. The V gene is TRBV20-1, the J gene TRBJ2-5; D gene ambiguous. Between the trimmed V and J ends, which lost 5 bases and 5 bases, there was a span of 21 bases. CDR3 length: 15 amino acids. Germline lookup yields CDR1 DFQATT and CDR2 SNEGSKA (reference sequence). The CDR3 sequence: CSASYGQGFWETQYF. The CDR3 DNA reads TGCAGTGCTTCTTACGGTCAAGGGTTTTGGGAGACCCAGTACTTC.

The chain combines TRBV5-1 with TRBJ2-7; 7 bases match TRBD1. V trimming: 0 bases; J trimming: 6 bases; junction bases outside the gene matches: 12. The CDR3 is 16 residues long. Germline-derived CDR1 and CDR2 are SGHRS and YFSETQ. The CDR3: CASSLESSVTGSEQYF. CDR3 in DNA: TGCGCCAGCAGCTTGGAATCAAGTGTGACAGGGAGCGAGCAGTACTTC.

This clonotype was counted a few times. The CDR3 DNA is TGCGCCAGCTTCGTATCAGGTGCGGGCACCGGGGAGCTGTTTTTT. Translated: CASFVSGAGTGELFF. The chain carries TRBV5-1 and TRBJ2-2; weak D call: TRBD2 (5 bases). The CDR3 covers 15 residues. Germline V gives CDR1 SGHRS, CDR2 YFSETQ. Trimming took 7 bases from V and 4 from J, leaving 17 bases between them.

This clonotype was observed at least ten times. The chain couples TRBV25-1 to TRBJ2-7; no clear D gene. Trimming stripped 3 bases from V and 5 bases from J, with 8 bases between. CDR1 and CDR2 from the germline V gene are MGHDK and SYGVNS. The CDR3 loop spans 12 amino acids. CDR3 nucleotides: TGTGCCAGCAGTGAGACGGTCCACGAGCAGTACTTC. Translation gives CASSETVHEQYF.

The gene calls are TRBV29-1 and TRBJ2-5; 7 bases align to TRBD2. Germline V CDR1 and CDR2: SQVTM, ANQGSEA. V trimming: 5 bases; J trimming: 5 bases; junction bases outside the gene matches: 8. The CDR3 runs 13 residues. The CDR3 DNA sequence: TGCAGCGTTACGGGGGGAACTGGTGAGACCCAGTACTTC. Its protein is CSVTGGTGETQYF.

This clonotype has only a few counts. V gene TRBV7-9 combines with J gene TRBJ2-2, with TRBD2 matching 9 bases. Per germline, CDR1 SEHNR and CDR2 FQNEAQ (reference sequence). With 5 bases clipped from V and 7 bases from J, the junction kept 11 bases outside the gene matches. The CDR3 is 16 residues long. CDR3 protein: CASSQESSGTIGELFF. The DNA for the CDR3 is TGTGCCAGCAGCCAAGAGTCTAGCGGGACGATCGGGGAGCTGTTTTTT.

There are a few counts of this clonotype. The V and J genes are TRBV28 and TRBJ1-6, with D hard to call. V was cut by 2 bases and J by 8 bases, with 10 bases left in between. CDR1 is MDHEN and CDR2 is SYDVKM in the germline V gene. The CDR3 runs to 14 residues. The CDR3 DNA reads as TGTGCCAGCAGTTTAGTCCAGGAGGATTCACCCCTCCACTTT. Its translation: CASSLVQEDSPLHF. Combining the CDR3 with reference TRBV28 and TRBJ1-6 gives the whole variable domain DVKVTQSSRYLVKRTGEKVFLECVQDMDHENMFWYRQDPGLGLRLIYFSYDVKMKEKGDIPEGYSVSREKKERFSLILESASTNQTSMYLCASSLVQEDSPLHFGNGTRLTVT.

As concerns this clonotype: It is unclear where the CDR3 begins or ends on the DNA, so no DNA is shown, and the CDR3 is as TCRdb lists it. The chain links TRBV28 to TRBJ1-2; the D call TRBD1 from the table was never checked on the DNA. With termini counted, the CDR3 has 15 amino acids. Looked up from germline, CDR1 is MDHEN and CDR2 is SYDVKM. CDR3 sequence reads: CASSSSGQGAGGYTF.

The rearrangement joins TRBV28 to TRBJ2-7, with 15 bases matching TRBD2. After removal of 4 bases from V and 5 bases from J, the junction contained 3 bases not matched to a gene. There are 15 residues in the CDR3. Germline lookup yields CDR1 MDHEN and CDR2 SYDVKM. CDR3 in DNA: TGTGCCAGCAGTTCCGGGACTAGCGGGAGGCACGAGCAGTACTTC. It is translated as CASSSGTSGRHEQYF.